The 10 T cell receptor beta chains in this list originate from one sample, sequenced in a study of radiation and T cells in renal cell carcinoma (TCRdb year 2020). Library construction relied on the immunoSEQ multiplex PCR assay. This is the immuneACCESS table as TCRdb keeps it, with only in-frame sequences that have V and J called. A part of the clones is gone; compared with another copy, unresolved V genes explain less than half, and the rest is unexplained. Counted in this sample were about 130,000 clones; 82% of them appeared once. The leading ten clones occupy about 3% of the sample. The sample's time point label is to be understood as: baseline pretreatment blood. In the paper's terms, the treatment or condition label means: 15 Gy SBRT to primary tumor, nephrectomy 4 weeks later. The source material was blood, sampled from a patient whose treatment included radiotherapy and nephrectomy. These receptors originate from a woman in her fifties or sixties with renal cell carcinoma.

The chain links TRBV6-1 to TRBJ2-7; 8 bases agree with TRBD2. This CDR3 is 13 amino acids long. Germline V gene lookup returns CDR1 MNHNS and CDR2 SASEGT. The trim removed 7 bases at V and 2 bases at J, leaving 4 bases unmatched. CDR3 DNA: TGTGCCAGCAATCCGGGAGGGCCCTACGAGCAGTACTTC. Amino acid sequence: CASNPGGPYEQYF.

This rearrangement joins TRBV4-1 to TRBJ2-2; 9 bases align to TRBD1. Germline V gives CDR1 MGHRA, CDR2 YSYEKL. The CDR3 runs 15 residues. The trim removed 3 bases at V and 6 bases at J, leaving 5 bases unmatched. CDR3 sequence (DNA): TGCGCCAGCAGCCAGACAGGGGGTTTGGCCGGGGAGCTGTTTTTT. The encoded protein is CASSQTGGLAGELFF.

The genes are TRBV7-2 and TRBJ2-3; 8 bases align to TRBD1. The germline CDR1 and CDR2 sequences are SGHTA and FQGNSA. This CDR3 is built from 15 residues. V lost 2 bases to trimming and J lost 3 bases; unmatched junction nucleotides: 4. The CDR3 loop reads CASSLRTGGTDTQYF. The CDR3 DNA reads as TGTGCCAGCAGCTTACGAACAGGGGGAACAGATACGCAGTATTTT.

The chain links TRBV9 to TRBJ2-3, with D hard to call. V lost 0 bases to trimming and J lost 4 bases, with 15 bases between them. CDR3 length: 16 amino acids. Per germline, CDR1 SGDLS and CDR2 YYNGEE. The CDR3 DNA sequence: TGTGCCAGCAGCGTAGAGCAGGCCACGAGTGCAGATACGCAGTATTTT. Amino acid sequence: CASSVEQATSADTQYF. Looking up the rest from reference TRBV9 and TRBJ2-3 gives the full variable domain: DSGVTQTPKHLITATGQRVTLRCSPRSGDLSVYWYQQSLDQGLQFLIQYYNGEERAKGNILERFSAQQFPDLHSELNLSSLELGDSALYFCASSVEQATSADTQYFGPGTRLTVL.

This chain links TRBV4-3 with TRBJ2-3; D remains unclear. This CDR3 has 16 amino acids. Trimming took 0 bases from V and 5 from J, leaving 15 bases between them. Germline V lookup: CDR1 LGHNA, CDR2 YSLEER. The DNA for the CDR3 is TGCGCCAGCAGCCAAGAAGGCGGTCGGGTCGGAGATACGCAGTATTTT. It encodes CASSQEGGRVGDTQYF.

The chain links TRBV27 to TRBJ2-7; D ambiguous. The germline gives CDR1 MNHEY, CDR2 SMNVEV (reference sequence). V lost 3 bases, J lost 0 bases, and 6 bases lay in between. The CDR3 sequence is 13 residues long. In nucleotides, the CDR3 is TGTGCCAGCAGTTTCCGGAGCTCCTACGAGCAGTACTTC. As protein: CASSFRSSYEQYF.

The table lists this clone with a count of one. The chain uses TRBV4-3 and TRBJ2-3, with TRBD2 identical over 10 bases. The germline V gene encodes CDR1 LGHNA and CDR2 YSLEER. With V trimmed by 1 base and J by 0 bases, 4 bases remained unmatched. The CDR3 runs to 17 residues. The CDR3, as DNA: TGCGCCAGCAGCCAAGGGACTAGCGGATACAGCACAGATACGCAGTATTTT. This sequence encodes CASSQGTSGYSTDTQYF.

The rearrangement uses TRBV27 and TRBJ2-2; 9 nucleotides align to TRBD1. The CDR3 length is 17 residues. Germline V gives CDR1 MNHEY, CDR2 SMNVEV (reference sequence). J lost 0 bases, V lost 5 bases, and 7 bases had no gene match. The CDR3 reads CASSTGQGRSNTGELFF. Written as DNA, the CDR3 is TGTGCCAGCAGTACCGGACAGGGGCGTTCGAACACCGGGGAGCTGTTTTTT.

This clone was detected only a few times. The chain recombines TRBV25-1 with TRBJ1-1, with D possibly being TRBD1 (5 bases). The V end lost 7 bases, the J end lost 1 base, and 10 bases lay between the germline ends. The CDR3 has 13 amino acids. Per germline, CDR1 MGHDK and CDR2 SYGVNS. This CDR3 reads CASIGHTNTEAFF. The CDR3 DNA sequence: TGTGCCAGCATCGGACATACGAACACTGAAGCTTTCTTT.

On this clone itself: An end of the junction differs from the germline gene, which may be a read error. The chain combines TRBV4-1 with TRBJ2-1; D is unclear. The CDR3 spans 15 residues. Per germline, CDR1 MGHRA and CDR2 YSYEKL. The chain's CDR3 is CASSRIRASDNEQFF. CDR3 coding DNA: TGCGCCAGCAGCCGGATCCGGGCCTCCGACAATGAGCAGTTCTTC.